This entry lists 3 T cell receptor beta chains sequenced from one sample in a study of cytomegalovirus exposure and HLA in healthy donors (dated by TCRdb to about 2017). Library prep was done by the immunoSEQ multiplex PCR assay. For the multiplex PCR, a mixture combining 60 forward primers for TCR Vbeta segments and 13 reverse primers for TCR Jbeta segments was used. TCRdb carries this immuneACCESS record with in-frame sequences only. Its versions omit some clonotypes, under half of them owing to an unresolved V gene in the studies checked, with the rest unexplained. Recorded for this sample are 130,000 to 150,000 clones; roughly 72% of them occurred a single time. The ten largest clonotypes hold around 2.2% of the sample. Sequencing was carried out using PBMCs. The receptor source for this set is a man aged 40-49 years in good health and CMV-seronegative.

The chain joins TRBV4-1 to TRBJ1-1; the match to TRBD1 covers 8 bases. CDR3 length equals 15 residues. Germline V gene data show CDR1 as MGHRA and CDR2 as YSYEKL. J was trimmed by 5 bases and V by 0 bases; bases with no gene match: 5. CDR3 sequence reads: CASSQEGQGGTEAFF. CDR3 bases: TGCGCCAGCAGCCAAGAAGGACAGGGAGGGACTGAAGCTTTCTTT.

The chain uses TRBV29-1 and TRBJ2-7, with 11 bases that match TRBD1. V shed 1 base, J shed 3 bases, and the junction held 5 bases outside the gene matches. Germline assignment: CDR1 SQVTM and CDR2 ANQGSEA. The CDR3 spans 15 residues. CDR3 sequence reads: CSVEGQGQGGYEQYF. CDR3 nucleotide sequence: TGCAGCGTTGAAGGTCAGGGACAGGGGGGCTACGAGCAGTACTTC.

In its sample, this clone was seen once. This chain joins TRBV9 and TRBJ1-5, with D unresolved. CDR3 length equals 14 residues. V was shortened by 7 bases and J by 7 bases, with 18 bases between the two germline ends. CDR1 is SGDLS, CDR2 YYNGEE, per germline. Here the CDR3 DNA reads TGTGCCAGCGGTTCGTACAACCCGAACCAGCCCCAGCATTTT. Translating it yields CASGSYNPNQPQHF.